Presented here are 2 T cell receptor beta chains from one specimen sequenced in a study of shared clonotypes between healthy human individuals. Sequenced by immunoSEQ multiplex PCR; TCRdb stores in-frame clones only, minus some. The sample includes about 590,000 clones, roughly 95% seen only once; the top ten take 0.11%. Terminally differentiated effector memory CD45RA+ cells were excluded by CCR7 positive selection of CD45RO-negative cells. Material for sequencing was naive CD8+ T cells sorted from blood. These TCRs come from a woman in her twenties or thirties in good health.

The chain employs TRBV14 and TRBJ2-2; 12 bases are shared with TRBD2. Germline assignment: CDR1 SGHDN and CDR2 FVKESK. Trimming removed 6 bases from V and 4 bases from J; junction bases left unmatched: 0. This CDR3 comprises 14 residues. The CDR3 spells CASRTSGSTGELFF. As DNA, the CDR3 is TGTGCCAGCAGGACTAGCGGGAGCACCGGGGAGCTGTTTTTT. The full variable domain, in which reference TRBV14 and TRBJ2-2 provide the parts outside the CDR3, is EAGVTQFPSHSVIEKGQTVTLRCDPISGHDNLYWYRRVMGKEIKFLLHFVKESKQDESGMPNNRFLAERTGGTYSTLKVQPAELEDSGVYFCASRTSGSTGELFFGEGSRLTVL.

The chain employs TRBV4-2 and TRBJ1-2; weak D call: TRBD1 (5 bases). The V gene lost 4 bases and the J gene lost 3 bases, with 12 bases spanning the gap. The germline V gene has CDR1 LGHNA and CDR2 YNFKEQ. The CDR3 has 14 residues. For the CDR3, the DNA is TGTGCCAGCAGCCCCACGGGAGGGGACTATGGCTACACCTTC. It yields the protein CASSPTGGDYGYTF.